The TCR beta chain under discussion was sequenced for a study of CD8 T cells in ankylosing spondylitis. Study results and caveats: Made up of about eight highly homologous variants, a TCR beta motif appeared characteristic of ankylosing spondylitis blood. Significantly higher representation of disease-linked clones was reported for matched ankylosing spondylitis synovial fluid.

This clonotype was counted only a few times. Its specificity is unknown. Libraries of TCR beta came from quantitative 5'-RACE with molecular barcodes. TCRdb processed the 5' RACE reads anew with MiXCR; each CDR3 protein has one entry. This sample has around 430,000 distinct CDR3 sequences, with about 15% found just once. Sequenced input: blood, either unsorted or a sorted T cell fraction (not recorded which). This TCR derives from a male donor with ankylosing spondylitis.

The CDR3 bases are TGCAGTGCTAAGAGGGGGAGCGGCCAAGAGACCCAGTACTTC. This encodes CSAKRGSGQETQYF. The chain carries TRBV20-1 and TRBJ2-5; D might be TRBD1 (6 bases). CDR1 is DFQATT and CDR2 is SNEGSKA in the germline V gene (reference sequence). CDR3 length: 14 amino acids. Deletions cut 4 bases from V and 1 base from J, with 13 bases between.